Reported below is one T cell receptor beta chain. Its antigen is undetermined. This sample is drawn from a study of shared clonotypes between healthy human individuals. Libraries were prepared by immunoSEQ multiplex PCR; TCRdb keeps only in-frame clonotypes and omits some of them. Of about 460,000 clones in the sample, more than 70% were seen once. Whole-study results and caveats: Limitation of the genetic and exposure-history diversity represented came from the few donors.

The CDR3 contains 11 residues. V was clipped by 3 bases and J by 11 bases; unmatched bases: 6. CDR1 and CDR2 (germline): DFQATT, SNEGSKA (reference sequence). This sequence was found in a woman in her 40s in good health. Some clones in this sample may be carry-over from other donors' samples. What was sequenced was PBMCs. The J gene is TRBJ2-7, the V gene TRBV20-1, with TRBD2 identical over 8 bases. The CDR3 DNA reads as TGCAGTGCTAGTCGCGGGCGGGAGGAGTACTTC. Protein sequence: CSASRGREEYF.